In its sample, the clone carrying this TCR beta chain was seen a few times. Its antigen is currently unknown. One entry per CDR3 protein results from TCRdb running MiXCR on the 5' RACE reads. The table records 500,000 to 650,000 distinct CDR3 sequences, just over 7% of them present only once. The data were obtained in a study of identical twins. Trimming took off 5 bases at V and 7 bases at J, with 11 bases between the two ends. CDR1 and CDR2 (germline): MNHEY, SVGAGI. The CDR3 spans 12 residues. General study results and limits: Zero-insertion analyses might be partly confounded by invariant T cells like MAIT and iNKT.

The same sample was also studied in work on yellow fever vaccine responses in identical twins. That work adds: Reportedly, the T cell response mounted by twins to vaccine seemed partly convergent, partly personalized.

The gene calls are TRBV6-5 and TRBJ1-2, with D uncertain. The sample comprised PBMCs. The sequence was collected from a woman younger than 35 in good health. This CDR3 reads CASSTTRAGYTF. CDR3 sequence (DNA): TGTGCCAGCAGTACGACACGGGCTGGCTACACCTTC.